The TCR beta chain under discussion was sequenced for a study of cytomegalovirus exposure and HLA in healthy donors. Primers: 60 Vbeta forward and 13 Jbeta reverse. Profiled with immunoSEQ multiplex PCR; TCRdb holds only in-frame clones, not every one. The repertoire has around 210,000 clones, 80% to 85% of them found once; the top ten carry around 2.7%. This clone was counted once. Trimming cost V 4 bases and J 7 bases; bases outside gene matches: 8. The CDR3 consists of 15 residues. The germline CDR1 and CDR2 sequences are SEHNR and FQNEAQ (reference sequence). The sample was PBMCs. This sequence originates from a middle-aged woman in good health and CMV-seronegative. The chain has TRBV7-9 and TRBJ2-1; 9 bases map to TRBD2. CDR3 DNA: TGTGCCAGCAGCTACCCGACTAGCGGCCTGAATGAGCAGTTCTTC. Translating gives CASSYPTSGLNEQFF. Full variable domain (remainder filled in from reference TRBV7-9 and TRBJ2-1): DTGVSQNPRHKITKRGQNVTFRCDPISEHNRLYWYRQTLGQGPEFLTYFQNEAQLEKSRLLSDRFSAERPKGSFSTLEIQRTEQGDSAMYLCASSYPTSGLNEQFFGPGTRLTVL.